This passage covers 11 T cell receptor beta chains from one sample sequenced in a study of cytomegalovirus exposure and HLA in healthy donors. PCR involved 60 Vbeta and 13 Jbeta primers. The data were produced by immunoSEQ multiplex PCR, yet TCRdb's version contains in-frame clones alone and is incomplete. The sample includes around 140,000 clones, roughly 9% of them seen just once. Source material: PBMCs. These TCRs come from a woman aged 40 to 55 in good health and CMV-seropositive.

This clone has only a few counts. This rearrangement joins TRBV5-4 to TRBJ1-4; 7 nucleotides line up with TRBD1. The length of the CDR3 is 14 residues. Germline CDR1 reads SGHNT; CDR2 reads YYREEE (reference sequence). With 5 bases clipped from V and 5 bases from J, the junction kept 6 bases outside the gene matches. The CDR3 is CASSMGQRNEKLFF. DNA for the CDR3: TGTGCCAGCAGTATGGGACAGAGGAATGAAAAACTGTTTTTT.

The gene calls are TRBV5-1 and TRBJ2-7, with TRBD1 identical over 7 bases. Germline V gives CDR1 SGHRS, CDR2 YFSETQ. This CDR3 has 14 amino acids. V lost 4 bases and J lost 2; bases outside the gene matches: 6. CDR3 region: CASSTRDRTYEQYF. CDR3 DNA sequence: TGCGCCAGCAGCACCCGGGACAGAACCTACGAGCAGTACTTC.

The sample holds a few counts of this clone. The chain is built from TRBV5-1 and TRBJ1-4, with 7 nucleotides matching TRBD1. V was pared by 4 bases and J by 0 bases, with 6 bases of the junction left unmatched. Looked up from germline, CDR1 is SGHRS and CDR2 is YFSETQ. The CDR3 has 16 residues. The CDR3 loop is CASSRQGDATNEKLFF. For the CDR3, the DNA is TGCGCCAGCAGCCGACAGGGAGATGCAACTAATGAAAAACTGTTTTTT. The variable domain in full, completed from reference TRBV5-1 and TRBJ1-4, reads KAGVTQTPRYLIKTRGQQVTLSCSPISGHRSVSWYQQTPGQGLQFLFEYFSETQRNKGNFPGRFSGRQFSNSRSEMNVSTLELGDSALYLCASSRQGDATNEKLFFGSGTQLSVL.

This sequence joins TRBV9 and TRBJ1-4; the D gene is possibly TRBD1 (5 bases). The CDR3 runs 15 residues. The germline V gene encodes CDR1 SGDLS and CDR2 YYNGEE. V shed 0 bases and J shed 7 bases, with 13 bases lying between them. CDR3: CASSVGGDGSEKLFF. For the CDR3, the DNA is TGTGCCAGCAGCGTAGGGGGGGATGGGAGTGAAAAACTGTTTTTT.

This clone was seen only a few times. The chain carries TRBV6-6 and TRBJ2-2; D is ambiguous. Trimming stripped 7 bases from V and 4 bases from J, with 10 bases between. This CDR3 comprises 13 residues. CDR1 and CDR2 from the germline V gene are MNHNY and SVGAGI (reference sequence). CDR3 loop: CASTRLATGELFF. The DNA of the CDR3 is TGTGCCAGCACCCGACTGGCCACCGGGGAGCTGTTTTTT.

This clone has more than one count but fewer than ten. V is TRBV7-9 and J is TRBJ1-1; D is perhaps TRBD1 (5 bases). Per germline, CDR1 SEHNR and CDR2 FQNEAQ (reference sequence). The CDR3 has 14 residues. Trimming left V 1 base short and J 1 base short, with 7 bases between. CDR3 sequence: CASSLGQRNTEAFF. In nucleotides, the CDR3 is TGTGCCAGCAGCTTAGGACAGAGGAACACTGAAGCTTTCTTT.

V usage is TRBV10-3 and J usage is TRBJ1-1; 11 bases line up with TRBD1. This CDR3 region has 14 residues. V lost 7 bases and J lost 3; bases outside the gene matches: 4. The germline V gene has CDR1 ENHRY and CDR2 SYGVKD. The CDR3 bases are TGTGCCATCACGGGGACAGGGGGGGACACTGAAGCTTTCTTT. It specifies CAITGTGGDTEAFF.

This chain joins TRBV6-1 and TRBJ2-2; 8 bases are a match to TRBD1. CDR1 MNHNS and CDR2 SASEGT come from the germline V gene. The CDR3 spans 15 residues. Trimming took 2 bases from V and 6 from J; bases not matched to a gene: 5. CDR3 in DNA: TGTGCCAGCAGTGAATCCGGGACAGGAGCCGGGGAGCTGTTTTTT. Translating it yields CASSESGTGAGELFF.

V is TRBV6-5 and J is TRBJ1-2, with 9 bases aligning to TRBD1. V shed 4 bases and J 2 bases; nucleotides not matched to a gene: 2. Looked up from germline, CDR1 is MNHEY and CDR2 is SVGAGI. CDR3 length equals 14 residues. The CDR3 bases are TGTGCCAGCAGTTCCGGGACAGGGAACTATGGCTACACCTTC. It encodes CASSSGTGNYGYTF.

This clone has more than one count but fewer than ten. V is TRBV5-4 and J is TRBJ2-3, with 11 bases lining up with TRBD2. The germline CDR1 and CDR2 sequences are SGHNT and YYREEE (reference sequence). The CDR3 consists of 19 residues. With V trimmed by 4 bases and J by 0 bases, 13 bases remained unmatched. The CDR3 region is CASSTPHAGLAASTDTQYF. As DNA, the CDR3 is TGTGCCAGCAGCACACCTCACGCGGGACTAGCGGCTAGCACAGATACGCAGTATTTT.

There are a few counts of this clone. V usage is TRBV5-1 and J usage is TRBJ2-7, with 7 bases identical to TRBD2. The germline CDR1 and CDR2 sequences are SGHRS and YFSETQ. The ends lost 3 bases at V and 3 bases at J; junction bases unmatched: 9. The CDR3 consists of 15 residues. This CDR3 is CASSWTSESNYEQYF. The CDR3 DNA reads TGCGCCAGCAGCTGGACTAGTGAGAGTAACTACGAGCAGTACTTC.